The 26 T cell receptor beta chains below come from one sample, sequenced in a study of cytomegalovirus exposure and HLA in healthy donors. Vbeta (60) and Jbeta (13) primers were used in the PCR. Profiling relied on immunoSEQ multiplex PCR, and the TCRdb table lists in-frame clones only, not all of them. This table holds some 110,000 clones, about three quarters found once. Material for sequencing was PBMCs. These TCRs come from a man aged 55-75 years in good health and CMV-seropositive.

J is TRBJ2-7 and V is TRBV19, with a possible D match to TRBD1 (6 bases). Germline loops: CDR1 LNHDA, CDR2 SQIVND (reference sequence). CDR3 length: 13 amino acids. V was shortened by 6 bases and J by 4 bases, with 13 bases between the two germline ends. The CDR3 DNA follows: TGTGCCAGTAGCTTACAGGGTGCTTACGAGCAGTACTTC. Its protein product is CASSLQGAYEQYF.

The V gene is TRBV5-1, the J gene TRBJ2-2, with 7 bases lining up with TRBD2. This CDR3 contains 14 residues. Germline CDR1 SGHRS, CDR2 YFSETQ. Trimming at V came to 5 bases and at J to 0 bases, leaving 1 base not matched to a gene. In nucleotides, the CDR3 is TGCGCCAGCAGGAGCGGGGCGAACACCGGGGAGCTGTTTTTT. It translates to CASRSGANTGELFF.

J is TRBJ2-1 and V is TRBV28; maybe TRBD1 (6 bases). Trimming cost V 4 bases and J 7 bases, with 29 bases left between them. Germline assignment: CDR1 MDHEN and CDR2 SYDVKM. The CDR3 sequence is 19 residues long. This CDR3 is CASSSSGSQQGYPRNEQFF. CDR3 coding DNA: TGTGCCAGCAGTTCGTCCGGCTCTCAGCAGGGGTACCCGAGGAATGAGCAGTTCTTC.

The chain joins TRBV2 to TRBJ1-2, with D possibly being TRBD1 (6 bases). From germline, CDR1 is SNHLY and CDR2 FYNNEI. V was shortened by 3 bases and J by 1 base, with 9 bases between the two germline ends. The CDR3 is 14 residues long. DNA for the CDR3: TGTGCCAGCAGTGACGGGGGGCGTAACTATGGCTACACCTTC. Translation: CASSDGGRNYGYTF.

This clone was detected only once. The chain recombines TRBV5-4 with TRBJ1-1, with 11 bases matching TRBD1. This CDR3 comprises 15 residues. Per the germline V gene, CDR1 is SGHNT and CDR2 is YYREEE (reference sequence). With 4 bases clipped from V and 4 bases from J, the junction kept 6 bases outside the gene matches. The DNA for the CDR3 is TGTGCCAGCAGCCAGGACAGGGGGCGAGGCACTGAAGCTTTCTTT. It codes for CASSQDRGRGTEAFF.

A word on this clone: The junction departs from the called germline gene at one end, perhaps through a read error. V usage is TRBV7-9 and J usage is TRBJ2-3, with no clear D. In germline, CDR1 is SEHNR, CDR2 FQNEAQ (reference sequence). The CDR3 runs 12 residues. The CDR3 DNA reads as TGTTCCAGCAGGCAGAAGACAGATACGCAGTATTTT. The encoded protein is CSSRQKTDTQYF.

V gene TRBV28 combines with J gene TRBJ2-5; no firm D call. Germline loops: CDR1 MDHEN, CDR2 SYDVKM. The CDR3 runs 12 residues. V was shortened by 2 bases and J by 5 bases, with 6 bases between the two germline ends. CDR3 residues: CASSLVVETQYF. The CDR3 coding sequence is TGTGCCAGCAGTTTAGTAGTGGAGACCCAGTACTTC. The variable domain in full, with the rest retrieved from reference TRBV28 and TRBJ2-5, is DVKVTQSSRYLVKRTGEKVFLECVQDMDHENMFWYRQDPGLGLRLIYFSYDVKMKEKGDIPEGYSVSREKKERFSLILESASTNQTSMYLCASSLVVETQYFGPGTRLLVL.

This clone was picked up a small number of times. The gene calls are TRBV7-6 and TRBJ1-5; D unclear. The CDR3 length is 13 residues. The germline V and J ends were trimmed by 4 bases and 4 bases, with 8 bases remaining between them. Looked up from germline, CDR1 is SGHVS and CDR2 is FNYEAQ. In nucleotides, the CDR3 is TGTGCCAGCAGCTCACGGTTAAATCAGCCCCAGCATTTT. Protein product: CASSSRLNQPQHF.

The CDR3 region is CASTRQGTNYGYTF. Here the CDR3 DNA reads TGTGCCAGCACCAGGCAGGGTACTAACTATGGCTACACCTTC. The rearrangement uses TRBV2 and TRBJ1-2, with D tentatively TRBD1 (5 bases). V shed 7 bases and J shed 0 bases, with 12 bases lying between them. This CDR3 comprises 14 residues. CDR1 is SNHLY and CDR2 is FYNNEI in the germline V gene. The whole variable domain, filled in from reference TRBV2 and TRBJ1-2, reads EPEVTQTPSHQVTQMGQEVILRCVPISNHLYFYWYRQILGQKVEFLVSFYNNEISEKSEIFDDQFSVERPDGSNFTLKIRSTKLEDSAMYFCASTRQGTNYGYTFGSGTRLTVV.

CDR3 in DNA: TGTGCCAGCAGCCAGGACGGGGAACAAGAGACCCAGTACTTC. This sequence encodes CASSQDGEQETQYF. The chain joins TRBV7-6 to TRBJ2-5, with TRBD2 as a possible D gene (5 bases). V was shortened by 5 bases and J by 2 bases, with 12 bases between the two germline ends. The CDR3 is made up of 14 amino acids. In germline, CDR1 is SGHVS, CDR2 FNYEAQ.

The rearrangement links TRBV30 to TRBJ1-5; 9 nucleotides line up with TRBD1. Trimming cost V 2 bases and J 2 bases; bases outside gene matches: 1. Germline-derived CDR1 and CDR2 are GTSNPN and SVGIG (reference sequence). The CDR3 length is 14 residues. CDR3 amino acids: CAWSRTGGNQPQHF. In DNA form, the CDR3 reads TGTGCCTGGAGTAGGACAGGGGGCAATCAGCCCCAGCATTTT.

The chain combines TRBV5-1 with TRBJ2-1; 9 bases map to TRBD2. CDR1 is SGHRS and CDR2 is YFSETQ in the germline V gene. After removal of 2 bases from V and 6 bases from J, the junction contained 9 bases not matched to a gene. The CDR3 sequence is 16 residues long. CDR3 loop: CASSLNSGGPPNEQFF. The CDR3 DNA reads TGCGCCAGCAGCTTAAATAGCGGGGGCCCCCCCAATGAGCAGTTCTTC.

The V and J genes are TRBV6-4 and TRBJ1-2; 8 bases agree with TRBD1. Germline lookup yields CDR1 MRHNA and CDR2 SNTAGT. The CDR3 is made up of 20 amino acids. V lost 1 base to trimming and J lost 7 bases; unmatched junction nucleotides: 23. The CDR3 region is CASSDFRLGLGTGARGGYTF. The CDR3 DNA follows: TGTGCCAGCAGTGACTTTCGTCTCGGGTTAGGGACAGGCGCCCGTGGTGGCTACACCTTC.

V and J are TRBV18 and TRBJ1-2; weak D call: TRBD1 (6 bases). CDR1 is KGHSH and CDR2 is LQKENI in the germline V gene. The CDR3 spans 13 residues. Trimming pared 6 bases from V and 6 bases from J, leaving 14 bases between. The CDR3 loop is CASSATGSNGYTF. CDR3 nucleotide sequence: TGTGCCAGCTCCGCGACAGGAAGTAATGGCTACACCTTC.

In this sample, this clone turned up once. This chain links TRBV5-1 with TRBJ1-4; 9 bases map to TRBD1. In germline, CDR1 is SGHRS, CDR2 YFSETQ. This CDR3 has 15 amino acids. Germline trimming cut 0 bases from V and 6 bases from J; bases unmatched to any gene: 3. The CDR3 sequence: CASSLEGQGYEKLFF. The DNA of the CDR3 is TGCGCCAGCAGCTTGGAAGGACAGGGGTATGAAAAACTGTTTTTT. Using reference TRBV5-1 and TRBJ1-4 for the parts outside the CDR3, the full variable domain is KAGVTQTPRYLIKTRGQQVTLSCSPISGHRSVSWYQQTPGQGLQFLFEYFSETQRNKGNFPGRFSGRQFSNSRSEMNVSTLELGDSALYLCASSLEGQGYEKLFFGSGTQLSVL.

The V gene is TRBV27, the J gene TRBJ2-7; TRBD2 matches at 9 bases. From germline, CDR1 is MNHEY and CDR2 SMNVEV (reference sequence). The CDR3 is made up of 14 amino acids. Trimming took 3 bases from V and 4 from J; bases not matched to a gene: 4. DNA for the CDR3: TGTGCCAGCAGTTTTAGCGGGGGAAGTTACGAGCAGTACTTC. This translates into CASSFSGGSYEQYF.

This rearrangement joins TRBV11-2 to TRBJ2-5; TRBD2 is a possible D gene (6 bases). CDR1 is SGHAT and CDR2 is FQNNGV in the germline V gene. The CDR3 covers 14 residues. V shed 1 base and J shed 5 bases, with 11 bases lying between them. The CDR3 here is CASSLASGRETQYF. The DNA of the CDR3 is TGTGCCAGCAGCTTAGCGTCAGGGAGGGAGACCCAGTACTTC.

This chain uses TRBV2 with TRBJ1-4; no clear D gene. V was clipped by 5 bases and J by 7 bases, with 14 bases between them. Per the germline V gene, CDR1 is SNHLY and CDR2 is FYNNEI. The CDR3 extends over 14 amino acids. Here the CDR3 DNA reads TGTGCCAGCAGTCAAGGGTTAGGCGGTGAAAAACTGTTTTTT. As protein: CASSQGLGGEKLFF.

To note about this clone: The junction departs from the called germline gene at one end, perhaps through a read error. V usage is TRBV5-4 and J usage is TRBJ1-2, with TRBD1 as a possible D gene (6 bases). Germline CDR1 is SGHNT and CDR2 is YYREEE (reference sequence). This CDR3 has 11 residues. CDR3 DNA sequence: TGTGCCAGCAGCTTGGACAGGGTGTGGGACTTC. Its translation: CASSLDRVWDF.

The rearrangement links TRBV7-2 to TRBJ1-1; 8 bases map to TRBD1. From germline, CDR1 is SGHTA and CDR2 FQGNSA. This CDR3 region has 16 residues. Trimming at V came to 4 bases and at J to 0 bases, leaving 7 bases not matched to a gene. The CDR3 is CASSSPGQGLNTEAFF. CDR3 bases: TGTGCCAGCAGCTCCCCTGGACAGGGACTGAACACTGAAGCTTTCTTT. The full variable domain, its missing parts supplied by reference TRBV7-2 and TRBJ1-1, is GAGVSQSPSNKVTEKGKDVELRCDPISGHTALYWYRQSLGQGLEFLIYFQGNSAPDKSGLPSDRFSAERTGGSVSTLTIQRTQQEDSAVYLCASSSPGQGLNTEAFFGQGTRLTVV.

As concerns this clone: One end of the junction varies from germline; a read error may be responsible. The chain couples TRBV4-1 to TRBJ2-1; TRBD2 matches 11 bases. The CDR3 runs 16 residues. CDR1 and CDR2 (germline): MGHRA, YSYEKL. The CDR3 coding sequence is TGCGCCAGCAGCCGCTTAGTAGCGGGGGGGAGGAATGACCAGTTCTTC. Translating it yields CASSRLVAGGRNDQFF.

The chain links TRBV5-5 to TRBJ1-5; possible D gene TRBD1, 6 bases. The V gene's germline CDR1 is SGHKS and CDR2 YYEKEE (reference sequence). The CDR3 is made up of 15 amino acids. V was trimmed by 4 bases and J by 2 bases, leaving 13 bases between them. CDR3 amino acids: CASSPGQRGNQPQHF. CDR3 sequence (DNA): TGTGCCAGCAGCCCCGGACAGAGGGGCAATCAGCCCCAGCATTTT.

This chain connects TRBV19 to TRBJ1-1; TRBD1 agrees at 7 bases. The length of the CDR3 is 14 residues. Germline values: CDR1 LNHDA, CDR2 SQIVND (reference sequence). Trimming at V came to 10 bases and at J to 4 bases, leaving 12 bases not matched to a gene. This chain's CDR3 is CATYRGVLRTEAFF. The CDR3, as DNA: TGTGCCACCTACAGGGGAGTTCTTCGCACTGAAGCTTTCTTT.

The chain recombines TRBV7-9 with TRBJ2-5; D possibly corresponds to TRBD2 (6 bases). CDR1 is SEHNR and CDR2 is FQNEAQ in the germline V gene (reference sequence). The CDR3 covers 15 residues. The ends were cut back, 1 base at V and 4 bases at J, with 13 bases in the middle. The CDR3 nucleotides read TGTGCCAGCAGCTTAGTTAGGCCGGAGGGAGAGACCCAGTACTTC. This encodes CASSLVRPEGETQYF.

This chain uses TRBV5-1 with TRBJ2-6, with D maybe TRBD2 (5 bases). This CDR3 has 17 amino acids. Deletions cut 1 base from V and 1 base from J, with 12 bases between. Germline V gene data show CDR1 as SGHRS and CDR2 as YFSETQ. The CDR3 DNA is TGCGCCAGCAGCTTGCTTCCCCCGGGGTCTGGGGCCAACGTCCTGACTTTC. Its translation is CASSLLPPGSGANVLTF.

The CDR3 region has the DNA TGTGCCAGCATCCGACAGGGCGGCAATCAGCCCCAGCATTTT. Its protein is CASIRQGGNQPQHF. The chain employs TRBV7-9 and TRBJ1-5, with TRBD1 matching 7 bases. Looked up from germline, CDR1 is SEHNR and CDR2 is FQNEAQ (reference sequence). V was pared by 7 bases and J by 2 bases, with 5 bases of the junction left unmatched. The length of the CDR3 is 14 residues.